This T cell receptor (beta chain) is from a study of control samples from healthy donors and cancer patients. Data came from immunoSEQ multiplex PCR; TCRdb stores just in-frame clones and leaves some out. The sample includes roughly 120,000 clones, approximately 94% of them seen just once. The germline gives CDR1 LGHNA, CDR2 YNFKEQ. J was trimmed by 4 bases and V by 1 base; bases with no gene match: 13. The CDR3 totals 18 residues. The material sequenced was PBMCs. The clonotype comes from a man in his fifties with head and neck cancer. The rearrangement joins TRBV4-2 to TRBJ2-5; 9 bases line up with TRBD2. For the CDR3, the DNA is TGTGCCAGCAGCCAAGTATGGGCAGCGGGGGGCCGAGGAGAGACCCAGTACTTC. Translation gives CASSQVWAAGGRGETQYF.